This is a list of T cell receptor beta chains from one sample in a study of CD8+CD57+ T cells in acquired aplastic anemia. TCRdb analysed the reads with MiXCR anew, one entry per CDR3 protein. The table shows 450,000 to 600,000 distinct CDR3 sequences, with about a third occurring only once. What was sequenced was sorted CD4+, CD8+, or CD8+CD57+ T cells (not recorded which) from PBMCs. These receptors were collected from a human donor with aplastic anemia. The CDR3 runs from the conserved cysteine through the conserved F or W. The D gene is left open where the match is weak. For some rows the clone size is stated as once, few or many, or as a class when expanded; others skip it.

j_gene | abundance | v_gene | d_gene | CDR3aa | CDR3nt
TRBJ1-6 | many | TRBV5-1 | - | CASSLRVTGSPLHF | TGCGCCAGCAGCTTGCGGGTAACCGGATCACCCCTCCACTTT
TRBJ1-1 | many | TRBV7-9 | - | CASSLGLGQNTEAFF | TGTGCCAGCAGCTTAGGACTGGGACAGAACACTGAAGCTTTCTTT
TRBJ2-5 | - | TRBV6-2/TRBV6-3 | - | CASSYFARGETQYF | TGTGCCAGCAGTTATTTCGCCCGGGGGGAGACCCAGTACTTC
TRBJ1-6 | - | TRBV15 | - | CATSSQGTLYSPLHF | TGTGCCACCAGCAGCCAAGGGACCTTGTATTCACCCCTCCACTTT
TRBJ2-7 | - | TRBV9 | TRBD2 | CASSNTFTGLAASYEQYF | TGTGCCAGCAGCAACACCTTCACGGGACTAGCGGCGTCCTACGAGCAGTACTTC
TRBJ2-7 | many | TRBV19 | - | CASSTPGLTYEQYF | TGTGCCAGTAGTACCCCGGGACTCACCTACGAGCAGTACTTC
TRBJ1-4 | - | TRBV7-2 | - | CASSQGLTKDEKLFF | TGTGCCAGCAGCCAGGGACTTACCAAGGATGAAAAACTGTTTTTT
TRBJ1-5 | - | TRBV25-1 | - | CASSLSGTDQPQHF | TGTGCCAGCAGTCTTAGTGGTACCGATCAGCCCCAGCATTTT
TRBJ2-7 | - | TRBV5-3 | - | CAWSVLGQGREQYF | TGTGCCTGGAGTGTACTGGGGCAGGGGAGGGAGCAGTACTTC
TRBJ2-1 | many | TRBV15 | TRBD2 | CATSRDFLAGEDNEQFF | TGTGCCACCAGCAGAGACTTTTTAGCGGGAGAAGACAATGAGCAGTTCTTC
TRBJ2-3 | many | TRBV19 | - | CASSQGGLAFDTQYF | TGTGCCAGTAGCCAAGGGGGGCTAGCGTTTGATACGCAGTATTTT
TRBJ1-2 | many | TRBV19 | TRBD1 | CASTTLMGQGDYGYTF | TGTGCCAGTACCACGTTAATGGGACAGGGGGACTATGGCTACACCTTC
TRBJ2-7 | many | TRBV20-1 | TRBD2 | CSASGLAGVSGEQYF | TGCAGTGCTTCGGGACTAGCGGGAGTAAGCGGCGAGCAGTACTTC
TRBJ2-7 | many | TRBV19 | - | CASSMRPGSYEQYF | TGTGCCAGTAGTATGCGGCCAGGCTCCTACGAGCAGTACTTC
TRBJ2-7 | many | TRBV2 | TRBD1 | CASRDRDRVNEQYF | TGTGCCAGCAGGGACCGGGACAGGGTCAACGAGCAGTACTTC
TRBJ2-2 | many | TRBV9 | - | CASSVAHNPTGELFF | TGTGCCAGCAGCGTAGCCCATAATCCCACCGGGGAGCTGTTTTTT
TRBJ2-7 | - | TRBV5-1 | - | CAHPQGSHEQYF | TGCGCCCACCCTCAGGGATCCCACGAGCAGTACTTC
TRBJ2-3 | - | TRBV20-1 | TRBD2 | CSASMFGGGKLRDTQYF | TGCAGTGCTAGTATGTTCGGCGGGGGGAAGCTTCGGGATACGCAGTATTTT
TRBJ1-2 | few | TRBV6-5 | - | CASSHGRDYGYTF | TGTGCCAGCAGTCACGGACGGGACTATGGCTACACCTTC
TRBJ2-7 | few | TRBV19 | TRBD2 | CASSISHSSGTSGGYYEQYF | TGTGCCAGTAGTATCTCCCACTCCTCCGGGACTAGCGGGGGGTACTACGAGCAGTACTTC